Shown below are 26 T cell receptor beta chains from a single sample sequenced in a study of regulatory T cells in long-lasting Graves disease. The sample's time point: persistent/refractory GD, antithyroid drugs over 5 years with positive TRAb. There was RNA extracted from PBMCs, and the TCR library was made from it. Construction of the TCR beta libraries employed iRepertoire HTBI primers in conjunction with Arm-PCR of CDR3 regions. TCRdb analysed the multiplex PCR reads with MiXCR anew, one entry per CDR3 protein. The sample holds a few hundred thousand distinct CDR3 sequences, roughly 24% seen once. Sequenced here: peripheral blood mononuclear cells (PBMCs), sampled when the disease was refractory, from a patient treated with antithyroid drugs. The source is a woman aged 40 to 50 with Graves disease.

This clonotype was counted many times. V gene TRBV28 combines with J gene TRBJ1-5; the D is unclear. V shed 2 bases and J shed 0 bases, with 8 bases lying between them. Germline CDR1 is MDHEN and CDR2 is SYDVKM. The CDR3 has 15 amino acids. CDR3 in DNA: TGTGCCAGCAGTTTACCCAGCCTTAGCAATCAGCCCCAGCATTTT. It yields the protein CASSLPSLSNQPQHF.

In this sample, this clonotype turned up many times. The chain combines TRBV15 with TRBJ1-5, with D maybe TRBD1 (5 bases). CDR1 and CDR2 (germline): LNHNV, YYDKDF (reference sequence). The V and J ends lost 0 bases and 3 bases respectively, with 9 bases between them. CDR3 length: 15 amino acids. The CDR3 nucleotides are TGTGCCACCAGCAGAGACCGGGGCTCCAATCAGCCCCAGCATTTT. Translation: CATSRDRGSNQPQHF.

The table lists this clonotype with many counts. The CDR3 DNA sequence: TGTGCCAGCAGTCCCCAATACCAACAGGGGACCGGGGAGCTGTTTTTT. This codes for CASSPQYQQGTGELFF. The chain carries TRBV28 and TRBJ2-2; 7 nucleotides agree with TRBD1. The length of the CDR3 is 16 residues. Per the germline V gene, CDR1 is MDHEN and CDR2 is SYDVKM. Unmatched junction bases numbered 11, after V lost 5 bases and J lost 5 bases.

This chain uses TRBV28 with TRBJ2-1; D gene ambiguous. The CDR3 has 13 residues. In germline, CDR1 is MDHEN, CDR2 SYDVKM. Trimming left V 1 base short and J 9 bases short, with 10 bases between. CDR3 nucleotides: TGTGCCAGCAGTTTATATCAGTCCGGTGAGCAGTTCTTC. This translates into CASSLYQSGEQFF.

Notes on this clonotype: One end of the junction varies from germline; a read error may be responsible. The rearrangement links TRBV7-3 to TRBJ2-5; D is ambiguous. Looked up from germline, CDR1 is SGHTA and CDR2 is FQGTGA. CDR3 length: 16 amino acids. CDR3 DNA: TGTGCCAGCAGCCCAAAGGGCTTTCTAGGGCAAGAGACCCTGTACTTC. This translates into CASSPKGFLGQETLYF.

In this sample, this clonotype turned up a few times. The chain has TRBV5-1 and TRBJ2-7; TRBD1 aligns across 10 bases. The germline V gene has CDR1 SGHRS and CDR2 YFSETQ. Trimming at V came to 3 bases and at J to 5 bases, leaving 2 bases not matched to a gene. CDR3 length equals 13 residues. In DNA, the CDR3 is TGCGCCAGCAGCTGGACAGGGGGACACGAGCAGTACTTC. Amino acid sequence: CASSWTGGHEQYF. The complete variable domain, with remaining parts taken from reference TRBV5-1 and TRBJ2-7, reads KAGVTQTPRYLIKTRGQQVTLSCSPISGHRSVSWYQQTPGQGLQFLFEYFSETQRNKGNFPGRFSGRQFSNSRSEMNVSTLELGDSALYLCASSWTGGHEQYFGPGTRLTVT.

With respect to this clonotype: A much larger clonotype is one base distant, so this may be a read error. This chain uses TRBV10-3 with TRBJ1-2; 7 positions match TRBD1. This CDR3 spans 13 amino acids. Germline V gives CDR1 ENHRY, CDR2 SYGVKD. The CDR3 is CAISRQGSYDYTF. The DNA of the CDR3 is TGTGCCATCAGTCGACAGGGTTCCTATGACTACACCTTC.

This clonotype was seen many times. The genes are TRBV28 and TRBJ1-5; TRBD1 aligns across 9 bases. CDR1 and CDR2 from the germline V gene are MDHEN and SYDVKM. The J segment lost 6 bases and the V segment lost 4 bases, leaving 10 bases of the junction unmatched. The CDR3 is 16 amino acids. The DNA for the CDR3 is TGTGCCAGCAGTTCATCCGGACAGGGGATGGGTCAGCCCCAGCATTTT. It encodes CASSSSGQGMGQPQHF.

Regarding this clonotype: It may be a read error: a sequence one base away is much more abundant. The chain combines TRBV28 with TRBJ2-7; D gene ambiguous. This CDR3 has 15 amino acids. Germline CDR1 and CDR2: MDHEN and SYDVKM. The CDR3 DNA reads as TGTGCCAACAGTTTATCTCCAGCGCTCGGCTACGAGCAGTACTTC. It yields the protein CANSLSPALGYEQYF.

This clonotype was seen a few times. The chain carries TRBV27 and TRBJ2-2, with 7 bases aligning to TRBD2. Trimming took 8 bases from V and 1 from J; bases not matched to a gene: 13. The CDR3 is made up of 17 amino acids. Germline lookup yields CDR1 MNHEY and CDR2 SMNVEV (reference sequence). This CDR3 is CASQRTVGGRNTGELFF. The CDR3, as DNA: TGTGCCAGCCAGCGGACGGTTGGCGGGAGGAACACCGGGGAGCTGTTTTTT.

This rearrangement joins TRBV28 to TRBJ1-1; D gene ambiguous. Germline assignment: CDR1 MDHEN and CDR2 SYDVKM. CDR3 length: 12 residues. Trimming stripped 2 bases from V and 6 bases from J, with 7 bases between. The DNA of the CDR3 is TGTGCCAGCAGTTTAAACTTAGCTGAAGCTTTCTTT. Translation: CASSLNLAEAFF. Looking up the rest from reference TRBV28 and TRBJ1-1 gives the full variable domain: DVKVTQSSRYLVKRTGEKVFLECVQDMDHENMFWYRQDPGLGLRLIYFSYDVKMKEKGDIPEGYSVSREKKERFSLILESASTNQTSMYLCASSLNLAEAFFGQGTRLTVV.

The rearrangement links TRBV12-3 or TRBV12-4 to TRBJ2-2, with D unclear. Trimming removed 3 bases from V and 10 bases from J, with 9 bases in between. CDR3 length: 12 amino acids. The CDR3: CASSFDGEELFF. The CDR3 DNA reads TGTGCCAGCAGTTTTGACGGCGAGGAGCTGTTTTTT.

This clonotype was seen repeatedly, ten times or more. The genes are TRBV6-1 and TRBJ1-1; TRBD1 matches at 9 bases. CDR1 is MNHNS and CDR2 is SASEGT in the germline V gene. With V trimmed by 6 bases and J by 5 bases, 10 bases remained unmatched. The CDR3 has 15 amino acids. For the CDR3, the DNA is TGTGCCAGCAGGAGGCGACAGGGGGAGAGGACTGAAGCTTTCTTT. Protein: CASRRRQGERTEAFF.

This clonotype has more than one count but fewer than ten. The chain employs TRBV6-1 and TRBJ1-4, with a tentative D call TRBD1 (5 bases). This CDR3 has 15 residues. The germline V gene has CDR1 MNHNS and CDR2 SASEGT. Trimming stripped 5 bases from V and 8 bases from J, with 18 bases between. The CDR3 sequence: CASSPGGRGDEKLFF. CDR3 nucleotides: TGTGCCAGCAGTCCTGGCGGGAGGGGAGACGAAAAACTGTTTTTT.

The CDR3 DNA follows: TGTGCCAGCAGTTTGGGGGCGGGAGTGATCGAGCAGTACTTC. The encoded protein is CASSLGAGVIEQYF. The J gene is TRBJ2-7, the V gene TRBV6-5; weak D call: TRBD2 (7 bases). The CDR3 is made up of 14 amino acids. Germline V CDR1 and CDR2: MNHEY, SVGAGI. Trimming pared 4 bases from V and 6 bases from J, leaving 16 bases between.

On this clonotype itself: A single base separates this from a much larger clone, so it may be a read error. The rearrangement joins TRBV11-2 to TRBJ2-7, with D maybe TRBD1 (6 bases). V shed 8 bases and J shed 3 bases, with 20 bases lying between them. CDR1 and CDR2 from the germline V gene are SGHAT and FQNNGV. This CDR3 is built from 15 residues. The CDR3 sequence: CASGSGATFLYEQYF. The CDR3 region has the DNA TGTGCCAGCGGCTCAGGGGCCACATTCCTCTACGAGCAGTACTTC.

CDR3 in amino acids: CSASFGVWTEAFF. In nucleotides, the CDR3 is TGCAGTGCTAGTTTCGGGGTATGGACTGAAGCTTTCTTT. V usage is TRBV20-1 and J usage is TRBJ1-1; D unclear. CDR3 size: 13 residues. CDR1 and CDR2 (germline): DFQATT, SNEGSKA (reference sequence). Between the trimmed V and J ends, which lost 3 bases and 5 bases, there was a span of 13 bases.

Many counts were recorded for this clonotype. The chain has TRBV28 and TRBJ2-5; no firm D call. V dropped 7 bases and J dropped 1 base, with 7 bases sitting between them. Germline V CDR1 and CDR2: MDHEN, SYDVKM. This CDR3 has 12 amino acids. CDR3: CASKAVQETQYF. DNA of the CDR3: TGTGCCAGCAAGGCCGTCCAAGAGACCCAGTACTTC.

This clonotype was seen a few times. The V and J genes are TRBV3-1 and TRBJ2-7; D call uncertain. Germline V CDR1 and CDR2: LGHDT, YNNKEL (reference sequence). With 4 bases removed from V and 3 bases from J, the gap between germline ends came to 16 bases. The CDR3 contains 15 residues. The DNA of the CDR3 is TGTGCCAGCAGCCTCAAGCAGTATACCGACTACGAGCAGTACTTC. Translated: CASSLKQYTDYEQYF.

This clonotype was recorded many times. The chain uses TRBV3-1 and TRBJ1-4; the D is unclear. The CDR3 extends over 14 amino acids. V lost 3 bases to trimming and J lost 5 bases, with 10 bases between them. Germline values: CDR1 LGHDT, CDR2 YNNKEL (reference sequence). The CDR3 DNA follows: TGTGCCAGCAGCCACCCTTTAGGAAATGAAAAACTGTTTTTT. Translation gives CASSHPLGNEKLFF.

This clonotype was seen many times. The V call is TRBV2, the J call TRBJ2-7, with 9 bases lining up with TRBD2. The CDR3 is 14 residues long. V trimming: 8 bases; J trimming: 4 bases; junction bases outside the gene matches: 9. The germline CDR1 and CDR2 sequences are SNHLY and FYNNEI. CDR3 bases: TGTGCCAGCGGAAGAGCGGGAGGACCATACGAGCAGTACTTC. It is translated as CASGRAGGPYEQYF.

The chain is built from TRBV27 and TRBJ2-7; 12 positions match TRBD2. CDR1 and CDR2 (germline): MNHEY, SMNVEV (reference sequence). There are 17 residues in the CDR3. V lost 6 bases and J lost 3; bases outside the gene matches: 12. The CDR3 DNA follows: TGTGCCAGCAGAAAACGTCTGGGACTAGCGGGCATCTACGAGCAGTACTTC. Its protein product is CASRKRLGLAGIYEQYF.

This clonotype turned up a few times. The chain carries TRBV9 and TRBJ2-7; 12 bases align to TRBD2. This CDR3 region has 16 residues. The V segment lost 4 bases and the J segment 2 bases; nucleotides outside the gene matches: 7. The V gene's germline CDR1 is SGDLS and CDR2 YYNGEE. CDR3 loop: CASSPRTSGMTYEQYF. The CDR3 DNA follows: TGTGCCAGCAGCCCAAGGACTAGCGGGATGACCTACGAGCAGTACTTC.

This clonotype occurred many times. The chain links TRBV29-1 to TRBJ2-2; D remains ambiguous. This CDR3 is built from 12 residues. In germline, CDR1 is SQVTM, CDR2 ANQGSEA. Trimming stripped 6 bases from V and 5 bases from J, with 10 bases between. The CDR3 loop is CSVPCPTGELFF. In DNA form, the CDR3 reads TGCAGCGTCCCTTGCCCGACCGGGGAGCTGTTTTTT.

In its sample, this clonotype was seen many times. This chain connects TRBV7-4 to TRBJ2-2; weak D call: TRBD2 (5 bases). Germline CDR1 is SGHVT and CDR2 is SQSDAQ. Trimming shortened V by 5 bases and J by 3 bases, and 10 bases separated the two germline ends. The CDR3 contains 14 residues. CDR3 coding DNA: TGTGCCAGCAGCCCCCTCGGGGACACCGGGGAGCTGTTTTTT. Its protein product is CASSPLGDTGELFF. The variable domain in full, with the rest retrieved from reference TRBV7-4 and TRBJ2-2, is GAGVSQSPRYKVAKRGRDVALRCDSISGHVTLYWYRQTLGQGSEVLTYSQSDAQRDKSGRPSGRFSAERPERSVSTLKIQRTEQGDSAVYLCASSPLGDTGELFFGEGSRLTVL.

This clonotype came up many times. V gene TRBV12-3 or TRBV12-4 combines with J gene TRBJ2-2; D gene ambiguous. Between the trimmed V and J ends, which lost 6 bases and 6 bases, there was a span of 11 bases. The CDR3 covers 13 residues. In DNA, the CDR3 is TGTGCCAGCAGGTCTAAATTATCCGGGGAGCTGTTTTTT. Translation gives CASRSKLSGELFF.